The rows below give T cell receptor beta chains drawn from one sample of a study of blood T cell repertoires in COVID-19. Clones were read by immunoSEQ multiplex PCR, and TCRdb kept only the in-frame ones, dropping some. The sample contains 10,000 or so clones, around 82% of which appear only once. The sequenced sample was peripheral blood. Receptors were obtained from a human donor in a cohort sampled during active COVID-19. The CDR3 runs from the conserved cysteine through the conserved F or W.

TRBJ2-1 | TRBV18 | CASSPLQGAINEQFF
TRBJ2-7 | TRBV7-6 | CASSLGGQGTSYEQYF
TRBJ2-7 | TRBV28 | CASRGPGQVYEQYF
TRBJ1-2 | TRBV4-1 | CASSQAGVNYGYTF
TRBJ2-5 | TRBV7-9 | CASSLAQGTLETQYF
TRBJ1-2 | TRBV7-4 | CASSSLRHQGNYGYTF
TRBJ1-4 | TRBV28 | CASSSGTGLREKLFF
TRBJ2-4 | TRBV10-2 | CASSESVYPNDIQYF
TRBJ2-7 | TRBV19 | CASSTLIRGVFYEQYF
TRBJ2-2 | TRBV7-2 | CASSLELVRPLNTGELFF
TRBJ2-3 | TRBV5-1 | CASSGTSGVLVTDTQYF
TRBJ1-2 | TRBV9 | CASSTPGGYYGYTF
TRBJ1-2 | TRBV6-1 | CASSEEGTGVYGYTF
TRBJ2-1 | TRBV5-4 | CASSLRQGFNEQFF
TRBJ1-2 | TRBV5-1 | CASSPGQGARGYTF
TRBJ1-6 | TRBV30 | CAWSWTGANSPLHF
TRBJ2-1 | TRBV6-5 | CASSRYNEQFF
TRBJ2-5 | TRBV5-4 | CASSLGVAKETQYF